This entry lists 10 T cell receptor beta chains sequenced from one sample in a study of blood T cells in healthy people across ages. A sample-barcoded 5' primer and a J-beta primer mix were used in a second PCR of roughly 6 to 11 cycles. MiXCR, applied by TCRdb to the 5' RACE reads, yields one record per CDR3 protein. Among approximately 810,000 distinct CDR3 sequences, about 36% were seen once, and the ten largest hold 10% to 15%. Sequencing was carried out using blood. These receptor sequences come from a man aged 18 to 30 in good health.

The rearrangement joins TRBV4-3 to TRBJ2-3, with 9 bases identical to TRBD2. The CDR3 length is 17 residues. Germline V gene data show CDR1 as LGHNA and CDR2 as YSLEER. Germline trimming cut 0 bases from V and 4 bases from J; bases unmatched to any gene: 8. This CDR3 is CASSQEAGGRGPDTQYF. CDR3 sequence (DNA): TGCGCCAGCAGCCAAGAGGCGGGAGGGAGGGGTCCAGATACGCAGTATTTT.

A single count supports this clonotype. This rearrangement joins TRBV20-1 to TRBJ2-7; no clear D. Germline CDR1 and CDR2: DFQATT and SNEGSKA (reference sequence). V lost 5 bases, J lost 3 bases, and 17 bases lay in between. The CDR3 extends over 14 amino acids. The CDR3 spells CSAPTLTVIYEQYF. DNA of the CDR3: TGCAGTGCTCCGACGCTTACTGTCATCTACGAGCAGTACTTC.

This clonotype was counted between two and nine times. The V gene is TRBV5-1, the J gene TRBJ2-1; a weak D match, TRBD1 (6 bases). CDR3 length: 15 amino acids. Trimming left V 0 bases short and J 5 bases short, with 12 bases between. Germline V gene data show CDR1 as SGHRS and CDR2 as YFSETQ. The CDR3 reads CASSLARGSHNEQFF. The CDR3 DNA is TGCGCCAGCAGCTTGGCCAGGGGATCCCACAATGAGCAGTTCTTC. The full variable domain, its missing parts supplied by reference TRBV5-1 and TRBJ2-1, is KAGVTQTPRYLIKTRGQQVTLSCSPISGHRSVSWYQQTPGQGLQFLFEYFSETQRNKGNFPGRFSGRQFSNSRSEMNVSTLELGDSALYLCASSLARGSHNEQFFGPGTRLTVL.

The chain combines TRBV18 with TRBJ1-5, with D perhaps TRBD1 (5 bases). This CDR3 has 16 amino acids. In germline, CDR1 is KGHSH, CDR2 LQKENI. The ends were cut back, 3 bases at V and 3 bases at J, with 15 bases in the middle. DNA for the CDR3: TGTGCCAGCTCACCCACCCAGGGAGATTTCAATCAGCCCCAGCATTTT. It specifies CASSPTQGDFNQPQHF.

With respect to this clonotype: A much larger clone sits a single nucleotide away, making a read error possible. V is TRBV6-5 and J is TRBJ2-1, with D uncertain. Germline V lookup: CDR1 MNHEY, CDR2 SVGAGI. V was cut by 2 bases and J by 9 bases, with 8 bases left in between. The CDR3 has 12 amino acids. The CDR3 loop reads CASSYPMGEQFF. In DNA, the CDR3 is TGTGCCAGCAGTTACCCGATGGGTGAGCAGTTCTTC.

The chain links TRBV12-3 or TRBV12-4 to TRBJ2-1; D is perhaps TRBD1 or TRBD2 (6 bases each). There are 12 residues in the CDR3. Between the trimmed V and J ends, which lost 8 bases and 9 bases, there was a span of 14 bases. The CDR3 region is CASSIKGGEQFF. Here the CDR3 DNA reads TGTGCCAGCTCTATCAAGGGGGGTGAGCAGTTCTTC.

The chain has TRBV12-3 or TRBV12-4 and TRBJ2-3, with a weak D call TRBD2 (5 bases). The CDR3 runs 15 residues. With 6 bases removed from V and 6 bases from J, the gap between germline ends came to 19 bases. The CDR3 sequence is CASSPLLGRADTQYF. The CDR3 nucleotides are TGTGCCAGCAGCCCACTACTAGGTAGAGCGGATACGCAGTATTTT.

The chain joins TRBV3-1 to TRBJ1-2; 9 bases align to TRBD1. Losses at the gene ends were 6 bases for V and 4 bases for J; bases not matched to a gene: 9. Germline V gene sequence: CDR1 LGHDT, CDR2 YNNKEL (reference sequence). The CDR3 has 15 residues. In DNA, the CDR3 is TGTGCCAGCAGTCCAATAGCACAGGGGGCCTATGGCTACACCTTC. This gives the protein CASSPIAQGAYGYTF.

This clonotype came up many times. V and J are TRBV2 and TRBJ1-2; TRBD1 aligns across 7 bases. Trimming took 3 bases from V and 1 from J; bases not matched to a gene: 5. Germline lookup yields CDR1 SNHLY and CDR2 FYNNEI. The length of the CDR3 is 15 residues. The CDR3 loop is CASSEDRTHNYGYTF. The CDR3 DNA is TGTGCCAGCAGTGAGGACAGGACCCATAACTATGGCTACACCTTC. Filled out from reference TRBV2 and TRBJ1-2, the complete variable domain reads EPEVTQTPSHQVTQMGQEVILRCVPISNHLYFYWYRQILGQKVEFLVSFYNNEISEKSEIFDDQFSVERPDGSNFTLKIRSTKLEDSAMYFCASSEDRTHNYGYTFGSGTRLTVV.

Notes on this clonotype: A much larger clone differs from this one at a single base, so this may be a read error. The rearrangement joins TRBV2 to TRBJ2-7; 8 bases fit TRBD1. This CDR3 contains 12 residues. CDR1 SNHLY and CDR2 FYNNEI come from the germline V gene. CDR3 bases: TGTACCAGCACAGGGGGCTCCTACGAGCAGTACTTC. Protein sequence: CTSTGGSYEQYF.